This T cell receptor beta chain was sequenced during a study of blood T cell repertoires in COVID-19. Authors' methods: For nucleated cells, counts were estimated from reference gene primer amplification. Profiled with immunoSEQ multiplex PCR; TCRdb holds only in-frame clones, not every one. The D gene and trimming were derived from the DNA, and the V and J assignments and clone size from that table. Here the sample spans some 80,000 clones, around 88% being singletons. Per germline, CDR1 MDHEN and CDR2 SYDVKM. This CDR3 contains 15 residues. V gave up 3 bases and J gave up 3 bases, with 14 bases separating them. The sample holds one count of this clone.

The J gene is TRBJ1-2, the V gene TRBV28; D is perhaps TRBD1 (5 bases). What was sequenced was peripheral blood. This TCR was sampled from a human donor in a cohort sampled during active COVID-19. Here the CDR3 DNA reads TGTGCCAGCAGTTTCGCAGGGTCCCAAGACTATGGCTACACCTTC. Its translation: CASSFAGSQDYGYTF.